A single sample is the source of the 21 T cell receptor beta chains below, sequenced in a study of T cell repertoires in cytomegalovirus infection. TCRdb redid the calling of the reads with MiXCR, one entry per CDR3 protein. The table lists some 680,000 distinct CDR3 sequences, 35% to 45% of them singletons. Specimen: PBMCs. All receptors come from a human donor in good health (CMV status not recorded). Some clones in this sample may be carry-over from other donors' samples.

A few counts support this clonotype. The V gene is TRBV6-1, the J gene TRBJ2-3; tentatively, D is TRBD2 (6 bases). The CDR3 sequence is 15 residues long. Germline V gives CDR1 MNHNS, CDR2 SASEGT. V was clipped by 9 bases and J by 2 bases, with 18 bases between them. Here the CDR3 reads CASYQPGLLTDTQYF. CDR3 DNA: TGTGCCAGTTACCAACCGGGACTCCTCACAGATACGCAGTATTTT.

V gene TRBV19 combines with J gene TRBJ1-5; D may be TRBD1 (6 bases). Germline V CDR1 and CDR2: LNHDA, SQIVND (reference sequence). The CDR3 runs to 15 residues. Trimming cost V 9 bases and J 4 bases, with 19 bases left between them. In DNA, the CDR3 is TGTGCCAGCACCGGGCCAGGGACATGGAATCAGCCCCAGCATTTT. Protein: CASTGPGTWNQPQHF.

There are many counts of this clonotype. This rearrangement joins TRBV7-2 to TRBJ1-2, with no clear D. Germline lookup yields CDR1 SGHTA and CDR2 FQGNSA. The CDR3 is 13 amino acids. V was clipped by 5 bases and J by 4 bases, with 11 bases between them. The CDR3 nucleotides are TGTGCCAGCAGCGCCTCTCTGACCTATGGCTACACCTTC. Translation: CASSASLTYGYTF.

The chain has TRBV10-3 and TRBJ2-5, with TRBD2 matching 10 bases. Per germline, CDR1 ENHRY and CDR2 SYGVKD. This CDR3 region has 14 residues. After removal of 7 bases from V and 5 bases from J, the junction contained 7 bases not matched to a gene. The CDR3 protein is CAIKASGGGETQYF. The CDR3 bases are TGTGCCATCAAGGCTAGCGGGGGCGGGGAGACCCAGTACTTC.

A single count supports this clonotype. The chain links TRBV14 to TRBJ1-1, with unresolved D. CDR1 is SGHDN and CDR2 is FVKESK in the germline V gene. The CDR3 is made up of 13 amino acids. The V and J ends lost 0 bases and 11 bases respectively, with 13 bases between them. The CDR3 here is CASSQDLGAAAFF. The CDR3 nucleotides read TGTGCCAGCAGCCAAGATCTGGGTGCGGCGGCTTTCTTT.

The chain combines TRBV27 with TRBJ2-4; possibly TRBD2 for D (5 bases). The V gene lost 2 bases and the J gene lost 1 base, with 9 bases spanning the gap. Germline V gene sequence: CDR1 MNHEY, CDR2 SMNVEV (reference sequence). The CDR3 contains 15 residues. The CDR3 loop is CASSLRGTAKNIQYF. In DNA, the CDR3 is TGTGCCAGCAGTTTACGGGGTACTGCCAAAAACATTCAGTACTTC.

This clonotype was seen repeatedly, ten times or more. V and J are TRBV7-9 and TRBJ2-7, with D possibly TRBD2 on 5 matching bases. The CDR3 contains 16 residues. V dropped 5 bases and J dropped 4 bases, with 21 bases sitting between them. Germline lookup yields CDR1 SEHNR and CDR2 FQNEAQ (reference sequence). CDR3 sequence reads: CASSPRSTGIGYEQYF. CDR3 in DNA: TGTGCCAGCAGCCCCCGTTCTACGGGGATTGGGTACGAGCAGTACTTC.

This clonotype showed up just a few times. The chain uses TRBV19 and TRBJ1-3, with TRBD1 matching over 8 bases. Germline trimming cut 5 bases from V and 9 bases from J; bases unmatched to any gene: 9. The CDR3 consists of 14 residues. CDR1 and CDR2 from the germline V gene are LNHDA and SQIVND (reference sequence). The CDR3 sequence is CASSRGQGLATIYF. CDR3 sequence (DNA): TGTGCCAGTAGTCGCGGACAGGGATTGGCCACCATATATTTT.

This clonotype was seen at least ten times. V and J are TRBV7-8 and TRBJ2-7; maybe TRBD2 (6 bases). Germline values: CDR1 SGHVS, CDR2 FQNEAQ. Trimming removed 0 bases at V and 2 bases at J, with 11 bases between. This CDR3 is 15 amino acids long. CDR3 loop: CASSLASGVTYEQYF. The CDR3, as DNA: TGTGCCAGCAGCTTAGCGTCGGGGGTTACCTACGAGCAGTACTTC.

This clonotype turned up a few times. CDR3 nucleotide sequence: TGTGCCAGCAGTTACATGGGACAGGGCTTCAGGACTGAAGCTTTCTTT. As protein: CASSYMGQGFRTEAFF. This chain uses TRBV6-5 with TRBJ1-1, with 9 bases that match TRBD1. V trimming: 2 bases; J trimming: 5 bases; junction bases outside the gene matches: 9. The CDR3 extends over 16 amino acids. The germline gives CDR1 MNHEY, CDR2 SVGAGI.

The V and J genes are TRBV27 and TRBJ2-1, with TRBD2 matching 9 bases. Unmatched junction bases numbered 14, after V lost 6 bases and J lost 8 bases. The CDR3 covers 16 residues. CDR1 MNHEY and CDR2 SMNVEV come from the germline V gene (reference sequence). CDR3 loop: CASSKGSAGGSHEQFF. The DNA of the CDR3 is TGTGCCAGCAGCAAAGGGTCAGCGGGGGGTAGCCATGAGCAGTTCTTC.

The gene calls are TRBV6-1 and TRBJ2-7; the match to TRBD1 covers 8 bases. With V trimmed by 6 bases and J by 3 bases, 7 bases remained unmatched. The CDR3 extends over 14 amino acids. Germline CDR1 and CDR2: MNHNS and SASEGT. The chain's CDR3 is CASSQDREFYEQYF. CDR3 sequence (DNA): TGTGCCAGCAGCCAGGACAGGGAATTCTACGAGCAGTACTTC.

This clonotype turned up a few times. The rearrangement links TRBV7-6 to TRBJ2-5; tentative D call: TRBD2 (6 bases). The germline V and J ends were trimmed by 3 bases and 4 bases, with 9 bases remaining between them. In germline, CDR1 is SGHVS, CDR2 FNYEAQ. The CDR3 extends over 13 amino acids. CDR3 sequence: CASSFGSPETQYF. The CDR3 DNA sequence: TGTGCCAGCAGCTTCGGGAGCCCAGAGACCCAGTACTTC.

V and J are TRBV20-1 and TRBJ2-1, with D possibly matching TRBD2 (7 bases). CDR3 length equals 14 residues. Trimming shortened V by 3 bases and J by 9 bases, and 18 bases separated the two germline ends. Germline-derived CDR1 and CDR2 are DFQATT and SNEGSKA (reference sequence). This CDR3 reads CSASRPWGGGEQFF. The CDR3 DNA sequence: TGCAGTGCTAGTCGGCCCTGGGGGGGCGGTGAGCAGTTCTTC.

Ten or more counts support this clonotype. This rearrangement joins TRBV7-8 to TRBJ1-5; D ambiguous. Germline assignment: CDR1 SGHVS and CDR2 FQNEAQ. V was trimmed by 5 bases and J by 3 bases, leaving 14 bases between them. The CDR3 is 15 amino acids. CDR3 sequence reads: CASSRLRTTNQPQHF. The CDR3 region has the DNA TGTGCCAGCAGCCGGCTGAGGACTACCAATCAGCCCCAGCATTTT.

The rearrangement links TRBV7-9 to TRBJ2-1; D unresolved. The CDR3 consists of 14 residues. Between the trimmed V and J ends, which lost 4 bases and 5 bases, there was a span of 12 bases. Germline V CDR1 and CDR2: SEHNR, FQNEAQ (reference sequence). The CDR3 protein is CASSSVRVDNEQFF. CDR3 DNA sequence: TGTGCCAGCAGCTCGGTCCGCGTGGACAATGAGCAGTTCTTC. The whole variable domain, filled in from reference TRBV7-9 and TRBJ2-1, reads DTGVSQNPRHKITKRGQNVTFRCDPISEHNRLYWYRQTLGQGPEFLTYFQNEAQLEKSRLLSDRFSAERPKGSFSTLEIQRTEQGDSAMYLCASSSVRVDNEQFFGPGTRLTVL.

V gene TRBV11-3 combines with J gene TRBJ1-1, with 10 bases identical to TRBD1. Germline assignment: CDR1 SGHNT and CDR2 YENEEA. This CDR3 region has 16 residues. With V trimmed by 8 bases and J by 5 bases, 14 bases remained unmatched. The chain's CDR3 is CASGDRGAVRGTEAFF. Written as DNA, the CDR3 is TGTGCCAGCGGGGACAGGGGAGCTGTTCGGGGGACTGAAGCTTTCTTT.

The V gene is TRBV28, the J gene TRBJ1-2; possible D gene TRBD1, 6 bases. The germline V gene encodes CDR1 MDHEN and CDR2 SYDVKM. The CDR3 runs 14 residues. Trimming pared 2 bases from V and 3 bases from J, leaving 10 bases between. DNA for the CDR3: TGTGCCAGCAGTTTAAGGGGGGTTGACTATGGCTACACCTTC. Translation gives CASSLRGVDYGYTF.

The V call is TRBV20-1, the J call TRBJ2-7, with a weak D call TRBD1 (5 bases). Looked up from germline, CDR1 is DFQATT and CDR2 is SNEGSKA (reference sequence). The CDR3 length is 15 residues. V lost 2 bases and J lost 2, with 16 bases in between. CDR3 amino acids: CSARSVEGATYEQYF. The CDR3 region has the DNA TGCAGTGCTAGATCTGTGGAAGGGGCGACCTACGAGCAGTACTTC.

This clonotype was seen a handful of times. This chain links TRBV6-1 with TRBJ2-1; D possibly corresponds to TRBD2 (5 bases). Trimming shortened V by 2 bases and J by 8 bases, and 7 bases separated the two germline ends. Per germline, CDR1 MNHNS and CDR2 SASEGT. The CDR3 sequence is 12 residues long. The CDR3 loop is CASSEWGDEQFF. CDR3 nucleotide sequence: TGTGCCAGCAGTGAATGGGGAGATGAGCAGTTCTTC.

The V call is TRBV5-6, the J call TRBJ1-5; a weak D match, TRBD1 (6 bases). CDR1 and CDR2 (germline): SGHDT, YYEEEE. Trimming removed 4 bases from V and 5 bases from J, with 13 bases in between. CDR3 length: 14 amino acids. CDR3 region: CASSTGQNYQPQHF. CDR3 coding DNA: TGTGCCAGCAGCACAGGACAGAACTATCAGCCCCAGCATTTT.